One and the same sample provided the 19 T cell receptor beta chains below, sequenced in a study of cytomegalovirus exposure and HLA in healthy donors. PCR primers comprised 60 Vbeta and 13 Jbeta primers. The table came from immunoSEQ multiplex PCR; TCRdb's copy has only in-frame clones and leaves some out. The sample contains 100,000 or so clones, roughly four fifths of which appear only once. Source material: PBMCs. The source is a man aged 30 to 39 in good health and CMV-seropositive.

This chain joins TRBV5-8 and TRBJ2-3; 7 nucleotides agree with TRBD1. Trimming removed 4 bases from V and 0 bases from J; junction bases left unmatched: 14. The CDR3 runs to 18 residues. Germline V gene lookup returns CDR1 SGHTS and CDR2 YDEGEE. CDR3 residues: CASSKSISYRGSTDTQYF. The CDR3 nucleotides read TGTGCCAGCAGCAAATCCATTTCTTACAGGGGAAGCACAGATACGCAGTATTTT.

The chain is built from TRBV18 and TRBJ1-5, with a possible D match to TRBD1 (5 bases). CDR1 is KGHSH, CDR2 LQKENI, per germline. CDR3 length: 15 residues. Trimming stripped 2 bases from V and 1 base from J, with 9 bases between. In nucleotides, the CDR3 is TGTGCCAGCTCACCATGGGGCGACAGCAATCAGCCCCAGCATTTT. It specifies CASSPWGDSNQPQHF.

V usage is TRBV30 and J usage is TRBJ2-1; 10 bases map to TRBD1. The CDR3 totals 14 residues. The J segment lost 9 bases and the V segment lost 4 bases, leaving 9 bases of the junction unmatched. Germline assignment: CDR1 GTSNPN and CDR2 SVGIG (reference sequence). The CDR3 DNA follows: TGTGCCTGGACTCCGGGACAGGGGATTCCTGAGCAGTTCTTC. Amino acid sequence: CAWTPGQGIPEQFF.

The chain carries TRBV6-5 and TRBJ1-1; D might be TRBD1 (6 bases). There are 13 residues in the CDR3. Germline assignment: CDR1 MNHEY and CDR2 SVGAGI. V gave up 5 bases and J gave up 5 bases, with 12 bases separating them. CDR3 bases: TGTGCCAGCAGTCAGGGGTTAGTAACTGAAGCTTTCTTT. Translating gives CASSQGLVTEAFF.

This clone was observed a single time. The rearrangement uses TRBV2 and TRBJ1-2; 7 bases map to TRBD1. The CDR3 is made up of 14 amino acids. Germline V lookup: CDR1 SNHLY, CDR2 FYNNEI. Unmatched junction bases numbered 5, after V lost 6 bases and J lost 1 base. CDR3 bases: TGTGCCAGCAGGGGACAGCGAATTAACTATGGCTACACCTTC. It is translated as CASRGQRINYGYTF.

This chain joins TRBV4-1 and TRBJ2-7, with 8 bases aligning to TRBD1. Germline CDR1 and CDR2: MGHRA and YSYEKL. The CDR3 loop spans 15 amino acids. Unmatched junction bases numbered 3, after V lost 1 base and J lost 1 base. Here the CDR3 reads CASSQGDRFSYEQYF. The CDR3 DNA is TGCGCCAGCAGCCAAGGGGACAGGTTTTCCTACGAGCAGTACTTC.

This chain connects TRBV6-5 to TRBJ2-5, with D perhaps TRBD2 (6 bases). The J call may be wrong; the DNA end is better matched by TRBJ2-7. CDR3 length: 14 amino acids. CDR1 is MNHEY and CDR2 is SVGAGI in the germline V gene. The CDR3, as DNA: TGTGCCAGCACCGCCGACGGGAGAACCTACGAGCAGTACTTC. As protein: CASTADGRTYEQYF.

The V gene is TRBV4-1, the J gene TRBJ1-5; TRBD1 matches 8 bases. Germline V lookup: CDR1 MGHRA, CDR2 YSYEKL. V was clipped by 0 bases and J by 6 bases; unmatched bases: 7. The CDR3 sequence is 16 residues long. As DNA, the CDR3 is TGCGCCAGCAGCCAAGATCCCGGGACAGGAATTCAGCCCCAGCATTTT. It encodes CASSQDPGTGIQPQHF.

This rearrangement joins TRBV7-9 to TRBJ1-2, with D possibly matching TRBD1 (5 bases). The CDR3 covers 13 residues. V was pared by 1 base and J by 6 bases, with 9 bases between. Germline V gives CDR1 SEHNR, CDR2 FQNEAQ (reference sequence). In DNA form, the CDR3 reads TGTGCCAGCAGCTTAGGATTAGGGGATGGCTACACCTTC. Protein: CASSLGLGDGYTF.

V gene TRBV5-6 combines with J gene TRBJ1-2; a weak D match, TRBD1 (5 bases). Germline V lookup: CDR1 SGHDT, CDR2 YYEEEE. The CDR3 is 17 residues long. Trimming removed 4 bases from V and 1 base from J, with 20 bases in between. The CDR3 DNA reads TGTGCCAGCAGCGGACGACGGCAGGGATGGAGTAACTATGGCTACACCTTC. Translating gives CASSGRRQGWSNYGYTF.

V and J are TRBV2 and TRBJ1-1; perhaps TRBD1 as D (5 bases). Germline-derived CDR1 and CDR2 are SNHLY and FYNNEI. V gave up 6 bases and J gave up 0 bases, with 20 bases separating them. This CDR3 comprises 17 residues. For the CDR3, the DNA is TGTGCCAGCAGGGAGGGAGGGGTGCCGACAATGAACACTGAAGCTTTCTTT. Translating gives CASREGGVPTMNTEAFF.

The CDR3 DNA is TGTGCCTGGAGTGTATCCCGGACTAGCGATTGGAATGAGCAGTTCTTC. Protein: CAWSVSRTSDWNEQFF. The chain carries TRBV30 and TRBJ2-1, with 9 bases identical to TRBD2. The CDR3 is 16 amino acids. J was trimmed by 7 bases and V by 0 bases; bases with no gene match: 10. Germline CDR1 GTSNPN, CDR2 SVGIG (reference sequence).

The chain joins TRBV11-2 to TRBJ2-1, with 11 bases aligning to TRBD1. The CDR3 extends over 16 amino acids. Trimming removed 0 bases from V and 8 bases from J; junction bases left unmatched: 6. CDR1 is SGHAT and CDR2 is FQNNGV in the germline V gene. CDR3 amino acids: CASSLEGQGAVDEQFF. CDR3 DNA: TGTGCCAGCAGCTTAGAAGGACAGGGGGCTGTCGATGAGCAGTTCTTC.

V and J are TRBV27 and TRBJ2-1; 13 bases are a match to TRBD2. Germline assignment: CDR1 MNHEY and CDR2 SMNVEV (reference sequence). The trim removed 6 bases at V and 5 bases at J, leaving 10 bases unmatched. The CDR3 contains 17 residues. The CDR3 DNA reads as TGTGCCAGCAGCACTCTCTGGACTAGCGGGAGTAACAATGAGCAGTTCTTC. Translation gives CASSTLWTSGSNNEQFF.

A few counts support this clone. The CDR3 DNA reads TGCGCCAGCAGAGGACAAAAGGGCACAGATACGCAGTATTTT. Residues: CASRGQKGTDTQYF. The gene calls are TRBV5-1 and TRBJ2-3; possibly TRBD1 for D (5 bases). The germline V gene encodes CDR1 SGHRS and CDR2 YFSETQ. CDR3 length: 14 amino acids. Trimming took off 5 bases at V and 1 base at J, with 11 bases between the two ends.

This chain uses TRBV7-9 with TRBJ2-1, with D perhaps TRBD1 (6 bases). The germline V and J ends were trimmed by 7 bases and 6 bases, with 31 bases remaining between them. Looked up from germline, CDR1 is SEHNR and CDR2 is FQNEAQ (reference sequence). This CDR3 is 19 amino acids long. As DNA, the CDR3 is TGTGCCAGCAACTCCTACCCCCACTTGCATCGACAAGGGGGCAATGAGCAGTTCTTC. Residues: CASNSYPHLHRQGGNEQFF.

The V and J genes are TRBV7-2 and TRBJ2-1; D is perhaps TRBD1 (6 bases). The ends were cut back, 3 bases at V and 7 bases at J, with 13 bases in the middle. The V gene's germline CDR1 is SGHTA and CDR2 FQGNSA. The CDR3 covers 14 residues. CDR3 protein: CASSFLSQGNEQFF. The CDR3 coding sequence is TGTGCCAGCAGCTTCCTATCACAGGGAAATGAGCAGTTCTTC.

The chain has TRBV6-5 and TRBJ2-1; 7 nucleotides align to TRBD1. This CDR3 comprises 12 residues. CDR1 MNHEY and CDR2 SVGAGI come from the germline V gene. Trimming removed 5 bases from V and 9 bases from J; junction bases left unmatched: 4. This chain's CDR3 is CASSQGGVEQFF. The DNA for the CDR3 is TGTGCCAGCAGTCAAGGGGGCGTTGAGCAGTTCTTC.

This chain connects TRBV28 to TRBJ2-5; tentative D call: TRBD1 (5 bases). Germline loops: CDR1 MDHEN, CDR2 SYDVKM. The CDR3 has 14 amino acids. Deletions cut 4 bases from V and 3 bases from J, with 12 bases between. The CDR3: CASSSPRGEETQYF. CDR3 nucleotides: TGTGCCAGCAGTTCCCCTAGGGGCGAAGAGACCCAGTACTTC. Full variable domain (rest looked up from reference TRBV28 and TRBJ2-5): DVKVTQSSRYLVKRTGEKVFLECVQDMDHENMFWYRQDPGLGLRLIYFSYDVKMKEKGDIPEGYSVSREKKERFSLILESASTNQTSMYLCASSSPRGEETQYFGPGTRLLVL.